These 18 T cell receptor beta chains were sequenced from one sample in a study of beta chain features in type 1 diabetes. Study results and caveats: All four CD4+ subsets from Type 1 diabetes patients carried moderately but significantly shorter TCRB CDR3s.

Their antigens are not known. Expressed TCRB transcripts were sequenced, since all the RNA that had been isolated was reverse transcribed. Assay used: immunoSEQ multiplex PCR; TCRdb lists only in-frame clones, some missing. The table lists 100,000 to 150,000 clones, roughly 17% of them singletons. Sequencing input: central memory CD4+ T cells from blood. Source of these receptors: a man aged 18 to 30 with type 1 diabetes.

The gene calls are TRBV19 and TRBJ2-1; 8 nucleotides match TRBD2. Trimming took 7 bases from V and 7 from J; bases not matched to a gene: 6. CDR3 length equals 13 residues. Germline V gene lookup returns CDR1 LNHDA and CDR2 SQIVND (reference sequence). CDR3 protein: CASNTGGANEQFF. The CDR3 DNA follows: TGTGCCAGTAATACGGGAGGGGCGAATGAGCAGTTCTTC.

V gene TRBV6-1 combines with J gene TRBJ2-7, with a weak D call TRBD1 (5 bases). The CDR3 length is 12 residues. Germline values: CDR1 MNHNS, CDR2 SASEGT. Trimming took 5 bases from V and 4 from J, leaving 9 bases between them. The CDR3 DNA reads as TGTGCCAGCAGTTCCCAGGGTTACGAGCAGTACTTC. This gives the protein CASSSQGYEQYF.

The V and J genes are TRBV30 and TRBJ2-3; D remains ambiguous. The V gene's germline CDR1 is GTSNPN and CDR2 SVGIG (reference sequence). This CDR3 has 12 residues. Trimming took 4 bases from V and 5 from J, leaving 10 bases between them. In nucleotides, the CDR3 is TGTGCCTGGACCGGGTCCGGAGATACGCAGTATTTT. It codes for CAWTGSGDTQYF.

The chain joins TRBV7-2 to TRBJ1-6; a possible D gene is TRBD1 (5 bases). The V gene lost 5 bases and the J gene lost 9 bases, with 14 bases spanning the gap. The germline CDR1 and CDR2 sequences are SGHTA and FQGNSA. This CDR3 has 14 amino acids. CDR3: CASSLDGGVSPLHF. The CDR3, as DNA: TGTGCCAGCAGCCTCGACGGGGGAGTTTCACCCCTCCACTTT.

This chain joins TRBV2 and TRBJ2-3; TRBD1 agrees at 10 bases. Trimming cost V 7 bases and J 5 bases; bases outside gene matches: 6. From germline, CDR1 is SNHLY and CDR2 FYNNEI. The CDR3 runs 14 residues. CDR3 in amino acids: CASKPGQGQDTQYF. CDR3 sequence (DNA): TGTGCCAGCAAACCGGGACAGGGGCAAGATACGCAGTATTTT.

The chain employs TRBV23-1 and TRBJ2-1, with no clear D. TRBV23-1 qualifies as an ORF whose function is uncertain. Deletions cut 0 bases from V and 6 bases from J, with 6 bases between. This CDR3 spans 13 amino acids. The CDR3 region is CASSQSSINEQFF. Written as DNA, the CDR3 is TGCGCCAGCAGTCAATCCAGCATCAATGAGCAGTTCTTC.

This clone has a handful of counts. The gene calls are TRBV28 and TRBJ2-5; 7 bases line up with TRBD2. Germline assignment: CDR1 MDHEN and CDR2 SYDVKM. The CDR3 spans 13 residues. V was clipped by 4 bases and J by 5 bases; unmatched bases: 4. In DNA, the CDR3 is TGTGCCAGCAGTTCCCGGGGGGTCGAGACCCAGTACTTC. Translated: CASSSRGVETQYF.

The chain uses TRBV27 and TRBJ2-5; 11 nucleotides line up with TRBD1. This CDR3 contains 16 residues. In germline, CDR1 is MNHEY, CDR2 SMNVEV (reference sequence). V was clipped by 4 bases and J by 4 bases; unmatched bases: 8. The CDR3 DNA sequence: TGTGCCAGCAGTTCTTCCGGGACAGGGGGTCGAGAGACCCAGTACTTC. Residues: CASSSSGTGGRETQYF.

This clone was detected a few times. The CDR3 loop reads CASSPDRDQFF. CDR3 sequence (DNA): TGTGCCAGCAGCCCCGACAGGGATCAGTTCTTC. The J gene is TRBJ2-1, the V gene TRBV7-9, with 7 bases aligning to TRBD1. The V gene end was trimmed by 5 bases and the J gene end by 13 bases; junction bases not matched to a gene: 5. This CDR3 has 11 amino acids. Germline V CDR1 and CDR2: SEHNR, FQNEAQ (reference sequence). The full variable domain, rest sourced from reference TRBV7-9 and TRBJ2-1, is DTGVSQNPRHKITKRGQNVTFRCDPISEHNRLYWYRQTLGQGPEFLTYFQNEAQLEKSRLLSDRFSAERPKGSFSTLEIQRTEQGDSAMYLCASSPDRDQFFGPGTRLTVL.

This clone has just a few counts. The chain links TRBV5-1 to TRBJ1-2, with TRBD1 matching over 7 bases. Germline values: CDR1 SGHRS, CDR2 YFSETQ. V lost 5 bases and J lost 0; bases outside the gene matches: 7. The CDR3 has 15 residues. DNA for the CDR3: TGCGCCAGCAGACCTACAGGGGAGGCTAACTATGGCTACACCTTC. It translates to CASRPTGEANYGYTF.

DNA of the CDR3: TGTGCCAGCAGCCCGTCCTTAGATACGCAGTATTTT. It codes for CASSPSLDTQYF. The V call is TRBV9, the J call TRBJ2-3; D call uncertain. Trimming stripped 4 bases from V and 5 bases from J, with 8 bases between. The CDR3 covers 12 residues. Germline V gene sequence: CDR1 SGDLS, CDR2 YYNGEE.

CDR3: CASSLGDNNEQFF. The CDR3 DNA sequence: TGTGCCAGCAGCTTGGGGGATAACAATGAGCAGTTCTTC. The V gene is TRBV5-4, the J gene TRBJ2-1; the D is unclear. Germline V gene sequence: CDR1 SGHNT, CDR2 YYREEE (reference sequence). The CDR3 extends over 13 amino acids. V was trimmed by 0 bases and J by 5 bases, leaving 6 bases between them.

V usage is TRBV5-6 and J usage is TRBJ2-5, with D unresolved. V was pared by 7 bases and J by 1 base, with 14 bases between. The germline V gene has CDR1 SGHDT and CDR2 YYEEEE. The CDR3 covers 14 residues. Written as DNA, the CDR3 is TGTGCCAGCCACCGAAGGGCCTCCCAAGAGACCCAGTACTTC. As protein: CASHRRASQETQYF. Supplemented by reference TRBV5-6 and TRBJ2-5, the full variable domain reads DAGVTQSPTHLIKTRGQQVTLRCSPKSGHDTVSWYQQALGQGPQFIFQYYEEEERQRGNFPDRFSGHQFPNYSSELNVNALLLGDSALYLCASHRRASQETQYFGPGTRLLVL.

There are a few counts of this clone. The chain joins TRBV30 to TRBJ2-7, with 8 bases fitting TRBD2. CDR1 is GTSNPN, CDR2 SVGIG, per germline (reference sequence). Trimming cost V 4 bases and J 9 bases; bases outside gene matches: 11. This CDR3 is built from 13 residues. CDR3 sequence (DNA): TGTGCCTGGACTCGAAGCTCGGGAGGGGTGCAGTACTTC. Translated: CAWTRSSGGVQYF.

V gene TRBV4-3 combines with J gene TRBJ2-3; possible D gene TRBD1, 7 bases. V was pared by 4 bases and J by 10 bases, with 12 bases between. In germline, CDR1 is LGHNA, CDR2 YSLEER. The CDR3 is 12 residues long. In DNA, the CDR3 is TGCGCCAGCAGCCCGCAGGGGGGAGCGCAGTATTTT. Translation: CASSPQGGAQYF.

This clone was seen a single time. The chain couples TRBV10-3 to TRBJ2-2, with D tentatively TRBD2 (6 bases). V was clipped by 4 bases and J by 8 bases, with 14 bases between them. CDR3 length: 14 amino acids. Germline lookup yields CDR1 ENHRY and CDR2 SYGVKD. This chain's CDR3 is CAISGLATSGELFF. CDR3 DNA sequence: TGTGCCATCAGTGGTCTAGCGACCAGTGGGGAGCTGTTTTTT.

The chain has TRBV4-2 and TRBJ1-2; 9 bases match TRBD1. The CDR3 covers 15 residues. Germline V gene lookup returns CDR1 LGHNA and CDR2 YNFKEQ. J gave up 3 bases and V 4 bases, and 6 bases lay outside the gene matches. CDR3 bases: TGTGCCAGCAGCCTCCAGACAGGGGGGGACTATGGCTACACCTTC. As protein: CASSLQTGGDYGYTF.

This clone was counted at least ten times. The rearrangement joins TRBV9 to TRBJ1-2; D gene ambiguous. CDR3 size: 13 residues. Per the germline V gene, CDR1 is SGDLS and CDR2 is YYNGEE. The V gene lost 0 bases and the J gene lost 8 bases, with 11 bases spanning the gap. The CDR3 loop is CASSVGGFEGYTF. The CDR3 region has the DNA TGTGCCAGCAGCGTAGGAGGTTTTGAAGGCTACACCTTC.